These 24 T cell receptor beta chains were sequenced from one sample in a study of blood T cell repertoires in COVID-19. Assay: immunoSEQ multiplex PCR; the TCRdb copy retains only in-frame clones and omits some. The sample has almost 200,000 clones, 89% seen once. The sequencing input was PBMCs or T cells enriched from blood (not recorded which). These receptor sequences come from a woman in her late teens or twenties who had recovered from COVID-19.

V usage is TRBV28 and J usage is TRBJ2-4; 16 nucleotides match TRBD2. With 6 bases clipped from V and 4 bases from J, the junction kept 3 bases outside the gene matches. The CDR3 has 16 amino acids. The germline gives CDR1 MDHEN, CDR2 SYDVKM. The CDR3 sequence: CASSPGLAGGKNIQYF. The CDR3 DNA is TGTGCCAGCAGCCCGGGACTAGCGGGGGGGAAAAACATTCAGTACTTC.

The rearrangement uses TRBV5-4 and TRBJ2-2, with TRBD2 identical over 7 bases. Germline V gene lookup returns CDR1 SGHNT and CDR2 YYREEE (reference sequence). The CDR3 loop spans 17 amino acids. The junction had 10 bases not matched to a gene; V was cut back by 1 base and J by 4 bases. The CDR3 DNA reads as TGTGCCAGCAGCTTGATGGCAAGCGGGGTAGGCACCGGGGAGCTGTTTTTT. Translating it yields CASSLMASGVGTGELFF.

This chain links TRBV27 with TRBJ2-7; D is perhaps TRBD1 (6 bases). The CDR3 loop spans 14 amino acids. Trimming left V 5 bases short and J 3 bases short, with 14 bases between. Germline V gene sequence: CDR1 MNHEY, CDR2 SMNVEV (reference sequence). The CDR3 coding sequence is TGTGCCAGCAGTACGGGACAACGGGGCTACGAGCAGTACTTC. Translated: CASSTGQRGYEQYF.

V gene TRBV24-1 combines with J gene TRBJ2-1, with 12 bases identical to TRBD2. The V gene's germline CDR1 is KGHDR and CDR2 SFDVKD. This CDR3 contains 16 residues. The V segment lost 2 bases and the J segment 7 bases; nucleotides outside the gene matches: 5. The CDR3 reads CATSDSSGGATNEQFF. The CDR3 nucleotides read TGTGCCACCAGTGATTCTAGCGGGGGGGCCACGAATGAGCAGTTCTTC.

V and J are TRBV5-1 and TRBJ1-3; D is unresolved. The length of the CDR3 is 13 residues. Germline values: CDR1 SGHRS, CDR2 YFSETQ. Trimming removed 4 bases at V and 2 bases at J, with 7 bases between. CDR3 amino acids: CASSATTGNTIYF. CDR3 sequence (DNA): TGCGCCAGCAGCGCGACTACTGGAAACACCATATATTTT.

This clone appeared a single time. The chain has TRBV7-9 and TRBJ2-5; tentative D call: TRBD1 (5 bases). Between the trimmed V and J ends, which lost 5 bases and 3 bases, there was a span of 10 bases. CDR3 length: 13 amino acids. Germline assignment: CDR1 SEHNR and CDR2 FQNEAQ (reference sequence). In nucleotides, the CDR3 is TGTGCCAGCAGCCAACAGGAGAAAGAGACCCAGTACTTC. Translated: CASSQQEKETQYF.

The V and J genes are TRBV29-1 and TRBJ1-5, with 7 nucleotides matching TRBD1. V lost 7 bases, J lost 4 bases, and 10 bases stayed unmatched. The V gene's germline CDR1 is SQVTM and CDR2 ANQGSEA. The CDR3 is made up of 14 amino acids. CDR3 DNA sequence: TGCAGCGCTACCACGGGACAGATAAATCAGCCCCAGCATTTT. Protein sequence: CSATTGQINQPQHF.

Here the CDR3 reads CASSPGTGNQPQHF. The DNA for the CDR3 is TGTGCCAGCAGTCCCGGGACAGGCAATCAGCCCCAGCATTTT. The rearrangement uses TRBV6-6 and TRBJ1-5; 7 nucleotides match TRBD1. V lost 5 bases to trimming and J lost 2 bases; unmatched junction nucleotides: 3. The CDR3 contains 14 residues. Germline CDR1 reads MNHNY; CDR2 reads SVGAGI (reference sequence).

This clone was seen only a few times. This chain joins TRBV7-9 and TRBJ1-6; 12 bases are a match to TRBD1. The CDR3 is 16 residues long. From germline, CDR1 is SEHNR and CDR2 FQNEAQ (reference sequence). Trimming removed 7 bases from V and 7 bases from J; junction bases left unmatched: 8. The CDR3 spells CASIDPGQGANSPLHF. CDR3 nucleotide sequence: TGTGCCAGCATCGACCCGGGACAGGGGGCGAATTCACCCCTCCACTTT.

This clone was counted many times. The chain recombines TRBV11-1 with TRBJ1-2; TRBD1 might be the D (6 bases). The germline CDR1 and CDR2 sequences are SGHAT and FQDESV (reference sequence). V lost 7 bases and J 0 bases, leaving 18 bases between the germline ends. This CDR3 has 16 residues. CDR3 coding DNA: TGTGCCAGCACTCTCTACCCGGGACAACCTAACTATGGCTACACCTTC. Residues: CASTLYPGQPNYGYTF.

The chain uses TRBV11-2 and TRBJ1-3; D unresolved. The germline V gene encodes CDR1 SGHAT and CDR2 FQNNGV. The V end was cut by 5 bases, the J end by 0 bases, with 8 bases between. This CDR3 contains 14 residues. The CDR3 loop is CASSPHSSGNTIYF. In nucleotides, the CDR3 is TGTGCCAGCAGCCCCCATAGCTCTGGAAACACCATATATTTT.

A remark on this clone: The junction shows a germline mismatch at one end, possibly a read error. The V gene is TRBV7-8, the J gene TRBJ1-2; unclear D gene. CDR1 SGHVS and CDR2 FQNEAQ come from the germline V gene. The CDR3 is 13 amino acids. Written as DNA, the CDR3 is TGTGCCAGCACCTTAGTCGGGAGTTATGGCTACACCTTC. Its protein product is CASTLVGSYGYTF. Together with reference TRBV7-8 and TRBJ1-2, the CDR3 gives the full variable domain: GAGVSQSPRYKVAKRGQDVALRCDPISGHVSLFWYQQALGQGPEFLTYFQNEAQLDKSGLPSDRFFAERPEGSVSTLKIQRTQQEDSAVYLCASTLVGSYGYTFGSGTRLTVV.

The chain has TRBV7-9 and TRBJ2-5, with D perhaps TRBD1 (6 bases). This CDR3 has 15 residues. Trimming stripped 2 bases from V and 2 bases from J, with 12 bases between. CDR1 is SEHNR, CDR2 FQNEAQ, per germline (reference sequence). The CDR3 spells CASSLNRALQETQYF. For the CDR3, the DNA is TGTGCCAGCAGCTTAAACAGGGCTCTTCAAGAGACCCAGTACTTC. Full variable domain (rest looked up from reference TRBV7-9 and TRBJ2-5): DTGVSQNPRHKITKRGQNVTFRCDPISEHNRLYWYRQTLGQGPEFLTYFQNEAQLEKSRLLSDRFSAERPKGSFSTLEIQRTEQGDSAMYLCASSLNRALQETQYFGPGTRLLVL.

The chain couples TRBV6-5 to TRBJ2-2; D might be TRBD1 (6 bases). V was pared by 2 bases and J by 7 bases, with 11 bases between. Germline V gene sequence: CDR1 MNHEY, CDR2 SVGAGI. The CDR3 sequence is 14 residues long. CDR3 bases: TGTGCCAGCAGTTACGAACAGGGAGACGGGGAGCTGTTTTTT. This translates into CASSYEQGDGELFF.

The gene calls are TRBV12-3 or TRBV12-4 and TRBJ1-1; D gene unclear. V lost 8 bases, J lost 1 base, and 8 bases lay in between. The CDR3 loop spans 12 amino acids. CDR3 DNA: TGTGCCAGCGGTGGAGAGAACACTGAAGCTTTCTTT. Its translation is CASGGENTEAFF.

The chain uses TRBV12-3 or TRBV12-4 and TRBJ1-1; a weak D match, TRBD1 (6 bases). The CDR3 length is 12 residues. Trimming stripped 7 bases from V and 7 bases from J, with 13 bases between. CDR3 loop: CASTLGGVEAFF. CDR3 nucleotide sequence: TGTGCCAGCACCCTAGGGGGAGTTGAAGCTTTCTTT.

The chain joins TRBV9 to TRBJ2-5; no reliable D call. From germline, CDR1 is SGDLS and CDR2 YYNGEE. The CDR3 has 13 amino acids. Trimming stripped 4 bases from V and 6 bases from J, with 13 bases between. The CDR3 is CASSPLSSKTQYF. CDR3 DNA: TGTGCCAGCAGCCCCCTCAGTTCCAAGACCCAGTACTTC.

Turning to this clone: An end of the junction differs from the germline gene, which may be a read error. The genes are TRBV5-3 and TRBJ1-5; the match to TRBD1 covers 7 bases. TRBV5-3 is assigned to the ORF class and has an uncertain function. CDR3 size: 22 residues. This CDR3 reads CARSLRDRNSWYSTLSNQPQHF. Here the CDR3 DNA reads TGTGCCAGAAGCTTACGGGACAGAAACAGTTGGTATTCGACCCTTAGCAACCAGCCCCAGCATTTT.

This chain links TRBV19 with TRBJ2-7; 7 nucleotides agree with TRBD1. V gave up 4 bases and J gave up 5 bases; unmatched junction bases: 11. The CDR3 runs to 15 residues. From germline, CDR1 is LNHDA and CDR2 SQIVND (reference sequence). The CDR3 here is CASSTPTGQENEQYF. The CDR3 DNA is TGTGCCAGTAGTACCCCGACAGGGCAGGAAAACGAGCAGTACTTC.

With respect to this clone: Sequence at one end of the junction differs from germline and may be a read error. V is TRBV3-1 (or the pseudogene TRBV3-2) and J is TRBJ1-2; weak D call: TRBD1 (6 bases). The CDR3 runs to 15 residues. CDR1 LGHDT and CDR2 YNNKEL come from the germline V gene (reference sequence). In DNA form, the CDR3 reads TGTGCCCGCAGCCAAGATCGGGGGGGCCCGGGGGGCTACACCTTC. Amino acids: CARSQDRGGPGGYTF.

The chain joins TRBV6-5 to TRBJ2-7, with D tentatively TRBD1 (6 bases). The CDR3 has 12 amino acids. CDR1 is MNHEY, CDR2 SVGAGI, per germline. V shed 8 bases and J shed 3 bases, with 11 bases lying between them. The CDR3 loop reads CASRAGDYEQYF. Here the CDR3 DNA reads TGTGCCAGCCGAGCAGGGGACTACGAGCAGTACTTC.

The V and J genes are TRBV29-1 and TRBJ2-7; 12 bases match TRBD1. The CDR3 totals 15 residues. The J segment lost 3 bases and the V segment lost 3 bases, leaving 6 bases of the junction unmatched. Germline CDR1 and CDR2: SQVTM and ANQGSEA. The CDR3 DNA sequence: TGCAGCGTTGACTCCGGGACAGGGGGCAGCTACGAGCAGTACTTC. This codes for CSVDSGTGGSYEQYF.

In nucleotides, the CDR3 is TGTGCCAGCTCACCGGTTGGGCTAGCGGGGACCCGCTCTGGGGCCAACGTCCTGACTTTC. Its protein product is CASSPVGLAGTRSGANVLTF. The J gene is TRBJ2-6, the V gene TRBV18, with 9 bases that match TRBD2. After removal of 3 bases from V and 0 bases from J, the junction contained 12 bases not matched to a gene. Germline lookup yields CDR1 KGHSH and CDR2 LQKENI. The CDR3 sequence is 20 residues long. The variable domain in full, completed from reference TRBV18 and TRBJ2-6, reads NAGVMQNPRHLVRRRGQEARLRCSPMKGHSHVYWYRQLPEEGLKFMVYLQKENIIDESGMPKERFSAEFPKEGPSILRIQQVVRGDSAAYFCASSPVGLAGTRSGANVLTFGAGSRLTVL.

The rearrangement uses TRBV4-1 and TRBJ1-2, with 7 nucleotides matching TRBD1. The CDR3 is made up of 17 amino acids. Germline CDR1 reads MGHRA; CDR2 reads YSYEKL. The V and J ends lost 0 bases and 0 bases, in that order; junction bases with no gene match: 7. The CDR3 DNA reads TGCGCCAGCAGCCAAGAGTGGACAGGTATTGCTAACTATGGCTACACCTTC. As protein: CASSQEWTGIANYGYTF.